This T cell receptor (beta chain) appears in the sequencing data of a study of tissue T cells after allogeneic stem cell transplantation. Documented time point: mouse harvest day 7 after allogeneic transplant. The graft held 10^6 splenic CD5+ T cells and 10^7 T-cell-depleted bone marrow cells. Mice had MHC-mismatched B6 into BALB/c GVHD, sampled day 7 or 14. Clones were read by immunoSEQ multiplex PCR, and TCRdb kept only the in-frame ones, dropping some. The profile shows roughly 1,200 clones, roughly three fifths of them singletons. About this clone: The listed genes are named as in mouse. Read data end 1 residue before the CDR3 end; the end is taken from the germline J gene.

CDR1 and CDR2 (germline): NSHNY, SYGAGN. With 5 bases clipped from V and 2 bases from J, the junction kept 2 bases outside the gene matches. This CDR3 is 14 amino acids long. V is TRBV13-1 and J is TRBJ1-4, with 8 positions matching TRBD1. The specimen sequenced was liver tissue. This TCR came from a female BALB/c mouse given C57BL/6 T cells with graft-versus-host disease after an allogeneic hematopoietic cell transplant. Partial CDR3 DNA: TGTGCCAGCAGAACAGGGGGGTCCAACGAAAGATTATTT. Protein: CASRTGGSNERLF. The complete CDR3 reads CASRTGGSNERLFF.